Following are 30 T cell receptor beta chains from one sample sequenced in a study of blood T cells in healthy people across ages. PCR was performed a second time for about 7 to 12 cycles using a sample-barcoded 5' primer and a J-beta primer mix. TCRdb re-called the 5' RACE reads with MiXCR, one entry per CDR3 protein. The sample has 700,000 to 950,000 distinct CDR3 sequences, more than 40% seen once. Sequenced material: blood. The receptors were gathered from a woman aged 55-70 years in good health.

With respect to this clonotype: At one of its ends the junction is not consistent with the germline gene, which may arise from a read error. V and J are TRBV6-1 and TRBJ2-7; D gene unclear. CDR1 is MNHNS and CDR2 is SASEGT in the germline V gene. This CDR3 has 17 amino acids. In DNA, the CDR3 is TGTGCCAGCAGTGCCAGAATGGGCAGCTCCAGCTCCTATGAGCAGTACTTC. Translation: CASSARMGSSSSYEQYF.

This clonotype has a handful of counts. CDR3 region: CASTEGQGYNSPLHF. The CDR3 region has the DNA TGTGCCAGTACTGAGGGACAGGGGTATAATTCACCCCTCCACTTT. V gene TRBV25-1 combines with J gene TRBJ1-6, with 10 nucleotides matching TRBD1. The ends lost 9 bases at V and 4 bases at J; junction bases unmatched: 6. CDR3 size: 15 residues. Germline V gives CDR1 MGHDK, CDR2 SYGVNS.

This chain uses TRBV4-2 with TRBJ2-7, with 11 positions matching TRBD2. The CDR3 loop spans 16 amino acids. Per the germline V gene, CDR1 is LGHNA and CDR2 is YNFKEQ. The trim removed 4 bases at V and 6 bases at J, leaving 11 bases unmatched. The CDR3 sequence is CASSPLAGGGGLEQYF. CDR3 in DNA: TGTGCCAGCAGCCCTCTAGCGGGAGGAGGGGGCCTCGAGCAGTACTTC.

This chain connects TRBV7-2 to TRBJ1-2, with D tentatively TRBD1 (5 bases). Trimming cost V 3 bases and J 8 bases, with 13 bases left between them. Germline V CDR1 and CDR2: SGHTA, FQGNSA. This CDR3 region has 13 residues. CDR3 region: CASSFERQLGYTF. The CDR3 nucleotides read TGTGCCAGCAGCTTTGAGAGACAGTTGGGCTACACCTTC.

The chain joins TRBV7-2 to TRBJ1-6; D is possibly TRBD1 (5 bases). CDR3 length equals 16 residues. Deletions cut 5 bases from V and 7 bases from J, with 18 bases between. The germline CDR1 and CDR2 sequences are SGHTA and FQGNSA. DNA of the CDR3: TGTACCAGCAGCCTCCTCGGGGGTGGTGGGAATTCACCCCTCCACTTT. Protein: CTSSLLGGGGNSPLHF.

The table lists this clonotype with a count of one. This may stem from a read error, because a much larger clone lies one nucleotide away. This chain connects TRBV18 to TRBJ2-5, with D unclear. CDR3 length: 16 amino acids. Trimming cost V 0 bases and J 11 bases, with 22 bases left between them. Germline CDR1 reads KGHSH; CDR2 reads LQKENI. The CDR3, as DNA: TGTGCCAGCTCACCACCGGGTGTCCTTCAAGGCAATGAGCAGTACTTC. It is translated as CASSPPGVLQGNEQYF.

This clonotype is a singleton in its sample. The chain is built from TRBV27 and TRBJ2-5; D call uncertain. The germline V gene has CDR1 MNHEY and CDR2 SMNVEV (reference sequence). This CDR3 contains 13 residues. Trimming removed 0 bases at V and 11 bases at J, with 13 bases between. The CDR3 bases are TGTGCCAGCAGTTTATCGAGCGTCTACGGGCAGTACTTC. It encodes CASSLSSVYGQYF.

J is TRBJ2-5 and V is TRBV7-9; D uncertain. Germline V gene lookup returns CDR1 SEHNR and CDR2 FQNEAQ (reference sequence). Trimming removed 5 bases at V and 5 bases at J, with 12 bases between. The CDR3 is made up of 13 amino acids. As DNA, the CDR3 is TGTGCCAGCAGCATACCTACCCGGGAGACCCAGTACTTC. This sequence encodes CASSIPTRETQYF.

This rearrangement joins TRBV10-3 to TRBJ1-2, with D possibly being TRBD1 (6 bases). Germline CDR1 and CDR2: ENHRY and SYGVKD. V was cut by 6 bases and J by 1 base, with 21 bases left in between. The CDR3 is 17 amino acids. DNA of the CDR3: TGTGCCATCAGGAGGGGGGGCAGGGGTCTGGGTAACTATGGCTACACCTTC. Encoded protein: CAIRRGGRGLGNYGYTF.

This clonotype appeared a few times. The CDR3 nucleotides read TGTGCCAGCAGCCAAGATCTGGGGGCGAGCGGAGGCTACACCTTC. Protein product: CASSQDLGASGGYTF. The V gene is TRBV4-2, the J gene TRBJ1-2, with D possibly being TRBD1 (6 bases). CDR3 length: 15 residues. The V and J ends lost 0 bases and 8 bases respectively, with 16 bases between them. CDR1 and CDR2 (germline): LGHNA, YNFKEQ.

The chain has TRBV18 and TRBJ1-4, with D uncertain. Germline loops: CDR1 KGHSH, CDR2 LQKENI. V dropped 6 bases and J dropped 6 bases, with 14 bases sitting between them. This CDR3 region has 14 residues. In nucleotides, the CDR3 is TGTGCCAGCTCGAGATTACGGGCAGATGAAAAACTGTTTTTT. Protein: CASSRLRADEKLFF.

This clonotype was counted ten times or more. CDR3 sequence reads: CAISESSGSSTEAFF. The CDR3 coding sequence is TGTGCCATCAGTGAGTCGTCAGGGTCGAGTACTGAAGCTTTCTTT. The rearrangement joins TRBV10-3 to TRBJ1-1; D may be TRBD1 (5 bases). V was cut by 0 bases and J by 5 bases, with 13 bases left in between. This CDR3 spans 15 amino acids. Germline V lookup: CDR1 ENHRY, CDR2 SYGVKD.

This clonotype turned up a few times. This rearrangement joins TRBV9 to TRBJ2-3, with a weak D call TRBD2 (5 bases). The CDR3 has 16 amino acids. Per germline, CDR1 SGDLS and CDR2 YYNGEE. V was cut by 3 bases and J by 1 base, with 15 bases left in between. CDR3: CASSAALVGGTDTQYF. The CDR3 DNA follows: TGTGCCAGCAGCGCTGCCTTGGTGGGAGGCACAGATACGCAGTATTTT.

CDR3: CASSPGLPRVQYF. For the CDR3, the DNA is TGTGCCAGCAGCCCGGGACTCCCTCGGGTGCAGTACTTC. The rearrangement uses TRBV3-1 and TRBJ2-4; the D gene is possibly TRBD2 (6 bases). The CDR3 extends over 13 amino acids. CDR1 is LGHDT and CDR2 is YNNKEL in the germline V gene (reference sequence). Trimming took 4 bases from V and 13 from J, leaving 17 bases between them.

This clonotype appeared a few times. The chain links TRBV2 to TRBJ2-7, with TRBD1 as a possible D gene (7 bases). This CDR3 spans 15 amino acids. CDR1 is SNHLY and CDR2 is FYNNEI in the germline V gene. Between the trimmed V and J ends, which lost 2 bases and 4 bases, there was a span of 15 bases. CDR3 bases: TGTGCCAGCAGTGAACTGCGGGCAGGGGGGTACGAGCAGTACTTC. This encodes CASSELRAGGYEQYF.

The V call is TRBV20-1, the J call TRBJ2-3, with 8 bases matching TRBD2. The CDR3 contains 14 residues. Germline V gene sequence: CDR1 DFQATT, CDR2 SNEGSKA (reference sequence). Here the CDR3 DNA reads TGCGGGGCGGAGAGCGGGGGAGTTGGAGATACGCAGTATTTT. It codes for CGAESGGVGDTQYF.

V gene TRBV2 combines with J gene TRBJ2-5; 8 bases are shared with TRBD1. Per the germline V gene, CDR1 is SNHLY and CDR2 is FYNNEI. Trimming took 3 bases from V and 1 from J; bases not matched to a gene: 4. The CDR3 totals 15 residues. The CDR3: CASSDEDRVQETQYF. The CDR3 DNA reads TGTGCCAGCAGTGATGAGGACAGGGTCCAAGAGACCCAGTACTTC. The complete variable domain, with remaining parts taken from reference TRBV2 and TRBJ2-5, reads EPEVTQTPSHQVTQMGQEVILRCVPISNHLYFYWYRQILGQKVEFLVSFYNNEISEKSEIFDDQFSVERPDGSNFTLKIRSTKLEDSAMYFCASSDEDRVQETQYFGPGTRLLVL.

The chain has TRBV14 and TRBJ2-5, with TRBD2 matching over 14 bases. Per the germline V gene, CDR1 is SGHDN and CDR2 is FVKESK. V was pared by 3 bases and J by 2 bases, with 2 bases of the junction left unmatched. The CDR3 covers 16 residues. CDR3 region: CASSQTSGRAQETQYF. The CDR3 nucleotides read TGTGCCAGCAGCCAGACTAGCGGGAGGGCGCAAGAGACCCAGTACTTC.

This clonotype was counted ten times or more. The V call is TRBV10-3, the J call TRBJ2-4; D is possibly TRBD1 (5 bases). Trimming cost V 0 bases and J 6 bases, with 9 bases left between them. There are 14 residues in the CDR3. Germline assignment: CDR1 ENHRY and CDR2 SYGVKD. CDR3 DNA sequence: TGTGCCATCAGTGAGTCGGGGCAGGGAAACATTCAGTACTTC. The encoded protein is CAISESGQGNIQYF.

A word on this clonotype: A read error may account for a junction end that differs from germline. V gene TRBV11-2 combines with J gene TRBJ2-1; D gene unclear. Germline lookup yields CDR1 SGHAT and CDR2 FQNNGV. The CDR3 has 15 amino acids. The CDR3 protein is CASSLIQRSFNEQFF. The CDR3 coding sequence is TGTGCCAGCAGCTTAATACAGCGCTCCTTCAATGAGCAGTTCTTC.

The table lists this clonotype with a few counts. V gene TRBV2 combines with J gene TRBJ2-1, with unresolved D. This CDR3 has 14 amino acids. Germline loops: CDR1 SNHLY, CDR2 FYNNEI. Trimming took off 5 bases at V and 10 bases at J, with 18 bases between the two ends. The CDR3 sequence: CASSLWVSTHEQFF. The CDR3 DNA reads TGTGCCAGCAGTCTATGGGTCTCTACCCACGAGCAGTTCTTC.

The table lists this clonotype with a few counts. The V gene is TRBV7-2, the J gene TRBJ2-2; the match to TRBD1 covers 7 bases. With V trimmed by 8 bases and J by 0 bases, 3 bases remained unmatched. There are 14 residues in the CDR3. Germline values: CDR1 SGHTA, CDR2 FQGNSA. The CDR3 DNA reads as TGTGCCAGCCGTAGGGGGCCGAACACCGGGGAGCTGTTTTTT. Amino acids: CASRRGPNTGELFF.

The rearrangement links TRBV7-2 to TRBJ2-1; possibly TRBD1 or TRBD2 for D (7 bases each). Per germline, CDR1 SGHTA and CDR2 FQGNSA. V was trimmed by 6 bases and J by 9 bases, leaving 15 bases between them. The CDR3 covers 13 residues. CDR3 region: CASRPAGGGEQFF. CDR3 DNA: TGTGCCAGCAGGCCCGCAGGGGGGGGTGAGCAGTTCTTC. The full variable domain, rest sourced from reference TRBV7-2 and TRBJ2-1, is GAGVSQSPSNKVTEKGKDVELRCDPISGHTALYWYRQSLGQGLEFLIYFQGNSAPDKSGLPSDRFSAERTGGSVSTLTIQRTQQEDSAVYLCASRPAGGGEQFFGPGTRLTVL.

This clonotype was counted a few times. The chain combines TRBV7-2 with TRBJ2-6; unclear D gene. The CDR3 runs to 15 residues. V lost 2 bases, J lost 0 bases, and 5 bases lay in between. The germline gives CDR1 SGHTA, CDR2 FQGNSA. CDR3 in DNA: TGTGCCAGCAGCTTAAAACGCTCTGGGGCCAACGTCCTGACTTTC. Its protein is CASSLKRSGANVLTF.

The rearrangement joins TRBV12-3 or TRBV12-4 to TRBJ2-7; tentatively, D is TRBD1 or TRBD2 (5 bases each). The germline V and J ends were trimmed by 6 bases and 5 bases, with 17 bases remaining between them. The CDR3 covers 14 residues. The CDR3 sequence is CASSARVGADEQYF. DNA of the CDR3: TGTGCCAGCAGCGCTAGGGTCGGGGCGGACGAGCAGTACTTC.

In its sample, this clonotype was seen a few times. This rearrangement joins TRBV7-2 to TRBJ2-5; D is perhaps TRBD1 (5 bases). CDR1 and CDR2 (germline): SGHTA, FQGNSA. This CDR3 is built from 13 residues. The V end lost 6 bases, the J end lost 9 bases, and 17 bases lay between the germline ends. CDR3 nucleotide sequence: TGTGCCAGCAGACGATCTACAAAAGGGGCCCAGTACTTC. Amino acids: CASRRSTKGAQYF. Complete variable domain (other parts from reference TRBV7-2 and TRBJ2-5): GAGVSQSPSNKVTEKGKDVELRCDPISGHTALYWYRQSLGQGLEFLIYFQGNSAPDKSGLPSDRFSAERTGGSVSTLTIQRTQQEDSAVYLCASRRSTKGAQYFGPGTRLLVL.

The CDR3 DNA is TGTGCCAGCAGCCCGGGCAGGGGTTCACCCCTCCACTTT. This codes for CASSPGRGSPLHF. The chain links TRBV7-2 to TRBJ1-6, with a tentative D call TRBD1 (6 bases). Trimming removed 5 bases from V and 9 bases from J, with 11 bases in between. Germline V gene sequence: CDR1 SGHTA, CDR2 FQGNSA. This CDR3 contains 13 residues.

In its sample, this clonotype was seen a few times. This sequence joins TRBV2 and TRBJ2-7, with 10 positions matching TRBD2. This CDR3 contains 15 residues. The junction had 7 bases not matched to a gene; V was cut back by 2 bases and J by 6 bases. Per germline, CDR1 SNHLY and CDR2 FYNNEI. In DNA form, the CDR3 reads TGTGCCAGCAGTGAAAGGCTAGCGGGAGTGGGCGAGCAGTACTTC. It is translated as CASSERLAGVGEQYF.

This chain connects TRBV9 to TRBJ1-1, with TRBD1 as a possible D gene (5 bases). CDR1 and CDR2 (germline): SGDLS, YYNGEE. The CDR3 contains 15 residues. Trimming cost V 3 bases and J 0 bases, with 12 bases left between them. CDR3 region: CASSARDRMNTEAFF. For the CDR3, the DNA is TGTGCCAGCAGCGCAAGAGACAGAATGAACACTGAAGCTTTCTTT. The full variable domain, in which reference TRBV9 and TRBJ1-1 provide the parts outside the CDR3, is DSGVTQTPKHLITATGQRVTLRCSPRSGDLSVYWYQQSLDQGLQFLIQYYNGEERAKGNILERFSAQQFPDLHSELNLSSLELGDSALYFCASSARDRMNTEAFFGQGTRLTVV.

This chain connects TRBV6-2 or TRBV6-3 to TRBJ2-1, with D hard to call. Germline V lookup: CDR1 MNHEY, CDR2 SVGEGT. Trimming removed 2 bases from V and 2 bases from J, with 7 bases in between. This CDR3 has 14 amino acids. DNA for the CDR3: TGTGCCAGCAGTTACGGGTGGACCTACAATGAGCAGTTCTTC. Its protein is CASSYGWTYNEQFF.